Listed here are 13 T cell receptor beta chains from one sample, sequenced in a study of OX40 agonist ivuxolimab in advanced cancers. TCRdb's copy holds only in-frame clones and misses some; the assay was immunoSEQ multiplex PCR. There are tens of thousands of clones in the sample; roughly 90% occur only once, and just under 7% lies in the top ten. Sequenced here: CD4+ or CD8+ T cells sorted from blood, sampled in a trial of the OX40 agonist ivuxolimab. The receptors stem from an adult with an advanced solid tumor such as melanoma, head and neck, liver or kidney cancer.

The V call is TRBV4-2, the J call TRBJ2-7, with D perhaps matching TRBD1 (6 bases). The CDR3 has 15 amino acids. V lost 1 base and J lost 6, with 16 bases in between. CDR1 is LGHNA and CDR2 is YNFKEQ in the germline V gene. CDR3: CASSQGGQGIAEQYF. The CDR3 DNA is TGTGCCAGCAGCCAAGGGGGGCAGGGAATTGCCGAGCAGTACTTC.

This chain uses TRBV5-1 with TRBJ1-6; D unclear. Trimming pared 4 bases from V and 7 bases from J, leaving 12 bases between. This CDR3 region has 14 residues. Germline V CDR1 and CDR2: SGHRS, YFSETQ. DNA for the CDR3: TGCGCCAGCAGCCTAGACGGGCGGAATTCACCCCTCCACTTT. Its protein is CASSLDGRNSPLHF.

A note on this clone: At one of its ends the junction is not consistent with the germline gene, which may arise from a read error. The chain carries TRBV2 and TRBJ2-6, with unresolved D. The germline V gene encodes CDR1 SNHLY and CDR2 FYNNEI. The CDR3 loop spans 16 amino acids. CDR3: CARSEATPAGANVLTF. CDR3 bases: TGTGCCAGGAGTGAGGCTACACCCGCTGGGGCCAACGTCCTGACTTTC.

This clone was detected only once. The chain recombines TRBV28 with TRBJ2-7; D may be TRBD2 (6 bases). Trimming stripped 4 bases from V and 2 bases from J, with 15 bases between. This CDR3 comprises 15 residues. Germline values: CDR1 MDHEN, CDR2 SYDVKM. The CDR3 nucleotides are TGTGCCAGCAGTTCGACGGGGGTTACGCCCTACGAGCAGTACTTC. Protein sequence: CASSSTGVTPYEQYF.

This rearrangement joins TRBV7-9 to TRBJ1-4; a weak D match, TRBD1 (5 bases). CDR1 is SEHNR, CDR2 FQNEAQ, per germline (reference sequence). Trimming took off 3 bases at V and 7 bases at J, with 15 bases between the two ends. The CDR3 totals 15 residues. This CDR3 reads CASSLMEGRGEKLFF. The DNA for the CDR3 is TGTGCCAGCAGCTTGATGGAGGGGAGGGGTGAAAAACTGTTTTTT.

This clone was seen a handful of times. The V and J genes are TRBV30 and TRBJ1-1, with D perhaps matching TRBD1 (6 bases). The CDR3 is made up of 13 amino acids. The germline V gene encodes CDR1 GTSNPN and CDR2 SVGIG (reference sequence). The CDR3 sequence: CVMEGQMNTEAFF. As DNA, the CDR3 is TGTGTCATGGAAGGACAGATGAACACTGAAGCTTTCTTT.

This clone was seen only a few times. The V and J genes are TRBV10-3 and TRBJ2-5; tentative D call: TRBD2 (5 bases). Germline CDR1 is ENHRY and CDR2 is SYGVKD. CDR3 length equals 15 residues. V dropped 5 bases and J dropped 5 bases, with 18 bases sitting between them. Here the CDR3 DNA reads TGTGCCATCAGTCCTCGGGAAGGGCAAGGGGAGACCCAGTACTTC. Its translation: CAISPREGQGETQYF.

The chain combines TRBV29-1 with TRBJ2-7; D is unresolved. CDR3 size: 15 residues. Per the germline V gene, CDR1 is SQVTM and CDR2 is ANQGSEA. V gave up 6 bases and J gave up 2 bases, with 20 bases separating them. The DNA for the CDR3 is TGCAGCGTCGTGGGGTGGCTAGGGAAAACCTACGAGCAGTACTTC. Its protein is CSVVGWLGKTYEQYF.

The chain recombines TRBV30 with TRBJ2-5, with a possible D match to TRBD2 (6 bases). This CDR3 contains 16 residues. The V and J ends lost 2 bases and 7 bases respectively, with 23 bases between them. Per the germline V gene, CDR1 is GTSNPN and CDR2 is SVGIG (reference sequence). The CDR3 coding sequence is TGTGCCTGGAGTCGAATGGGGGAGGCCCTCCCGGCGACCCAGTACTTC. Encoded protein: CAWSRMGEALPATQYF.

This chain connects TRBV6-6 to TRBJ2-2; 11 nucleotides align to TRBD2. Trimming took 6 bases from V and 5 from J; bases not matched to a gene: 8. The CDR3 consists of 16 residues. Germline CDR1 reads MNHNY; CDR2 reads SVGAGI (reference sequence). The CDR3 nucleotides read TGTGCCAGCAGAAGTAGCGGGAGGGCTCTGACCGGGGAGCTGTTTTTT. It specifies CASRSSGRALTGELFF.

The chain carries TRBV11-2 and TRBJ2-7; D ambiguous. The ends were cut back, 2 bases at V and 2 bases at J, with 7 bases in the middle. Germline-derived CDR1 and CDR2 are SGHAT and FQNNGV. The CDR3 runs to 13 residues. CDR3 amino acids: CASSLQPAYEQYF. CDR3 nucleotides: TGTGCCAGCAGCTTACAACCTGCCTACGAGCAGTACTTC.

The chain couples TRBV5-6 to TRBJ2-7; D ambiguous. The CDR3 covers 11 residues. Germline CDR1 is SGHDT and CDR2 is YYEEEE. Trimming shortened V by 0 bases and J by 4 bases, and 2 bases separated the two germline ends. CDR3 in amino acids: CASSLEYEQYF. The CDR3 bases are TGTGCCAGCAGCTTGGAATACGAGCAGTACTTC.

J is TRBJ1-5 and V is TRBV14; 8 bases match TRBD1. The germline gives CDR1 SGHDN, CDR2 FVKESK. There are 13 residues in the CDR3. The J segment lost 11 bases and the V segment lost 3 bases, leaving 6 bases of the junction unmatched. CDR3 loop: CASSQERTGTQHF. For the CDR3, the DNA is TGTGCCAGCAGCCAGGAGAGGACAGGGACCCAGCATTTT.